This is a list of T cell receptor beta chains from one sample in a study of blood T cell repertoires in COVID-19. Some clones are missing from TCRdb's copy, which holds only in-frame ones; the method was immunoSEQ multiplex PCR. Among under 200,000 clones listed, roughly 85% were seen once. Input material: PBMCs or T cells enriched from blood (not recorded which). Source of these receptors: a man aged 55 to 70 who had recovered from COVID-19. The CDR3 runs from the conserved cysteine through the conserved F or W. Fields, in order: V gene, J gene, clone size, D gene, CDR3 DNA, CDR3 protein. The D gene is left open where the match is weak. Clone sizes are given selectively: once, few, many, or a class where the clone is expanded.

v_call: TRBV7-6
j_call: TRBJ2-2
clone_size: NA
d_call: TRBD2
cdr3_nt: TGTGCCAGCAGCTCGCGTCTGACTAGCGGGAGTTGGAACACCGGGGAGCTGTTTTTT
cdr3_aa: CASSSRLTSGSWNTGELFF

v_call: TRBV6-1
j_call: TRBJ2-7
clone_size: NA
d_call: TRBD2
cdr3_nt: TGTGCCAGCAGTGAGGAGGCGGGGGGCCCCTACGAGCAGTACTTC
cdr3_aa: CASSEEAGGPYEQYF

v_call: TRBV21-1
j_call: TRBJ1-4
clone_size: NA
d_call: NA
cdr3_nt: TGTGCCAGCCCCATGGGGGGGGCGGGAGAAAAACTGTTTTTT
cdr3_aa: CASPMGGAGEKLFF

v_call: TRBV5-6
j_call: TRBJ1-6
clone_size: NA
d_call: TRBD1
cdr3_nt: TGTGCCAGCAGCTTGAGGGACAGGGGGTTTCCACCCCTCCACTTT
cdr3_aa: CASSLRDRGFPPLHF

v_call: TRBV30
j_call: TRBJ2-5
clone_size: many
d_call: TRBD2
cdr3_nt: TGTGCCTGGGGGACGGGGGGGGCCCAAGAGACCCAGTACTTC
cdr3_aa: CAWGTGGAQETQYF

v_call: TRBV2
j_call: TRBJ1-5
clone_size: NA
d_call: NA
cdr3_nt: TGTGCCAGCAGTGATGTGTGGCACGAAGATCAGCCCCAGCATTTT
cdr3_aa: CASSDVWHEDQPQHF

v_call: TRBV7-2
j_call: TRBJ2-7
clone_size: NA
d_call: NA
cdr3_nt: TGTGCCAGCAGCTTAGCAGGGGCCTATGTCAGGTACGAGCAGTACTTC
cdr3_aa: CASSLAGAYVRYEQYF

v_call: TRBV29-1
j_call: TRBJ2-1
clone_size: NA
d_call: TRBD2
cdr3_nt: TGCAGCGTTTTGGGACTAGCGGGAGGGAATGAGCAGTTCTTC
cdr3_aa: CSVLGLAGGNEQFF

v_call: TRBV19
j_call: TRBJ1-6
clone_size: few
d_call: NA
cdr3_nt: TGTGCCAGTAGCGGGGACCGGGAGGCCCTTAATTCACCCCTCCACTTT
cdr3_aa: CASSGDREALNSPLHF

v_call: TRBV6-5
j_call: TRBJ2-2
clone_size: NA
d_call: NA
cdr3_nt: TGTGCCAGCGGGAGGGGGACCGGGGAGCTGTTTTTT
cdr3_aa: CASGRGTGELFF

v_call: TRBV28
j_call: TRBJ1-5
clone_size: once
d_call: NA
cdr3_nt: TGTGCCAGCCTCCAGTACCCCAATCAGCCCCAGCATTTT
cdr3_aa: CASLQYPNQPQHF

v_call: TRBV5-1
j_call: TRBJ2-1
clone_size: NA
d_call: TRBD2
cdr3_nt: TGCGCCAGCAGCTTGGACGGACTAGCGGGAGCGGGTGAGCAGTTCTTC
cdr3_aa: CASSLDGLAGAGEQFF

v_call: TRBV6-5
j_call: TRBJ1-1
clone_size: NA
d_call: NA
cdr3_nt: TGTGCCAGCAGTTACTTTCAGGGGAGGGGTAACACTGAAGCTTTCTTT
cdr3_aa: CASSYFQGRGNTEAFF

v_call: TRBV19
j_call: TRBJ1-1
clone_size: NA
d_call: TRBD1
cdr3_nt: TGTGCCAGTAGTTTACAGGGGGTGAACACTGAAGCTTTCTTT
cdr3_aa: CASSLQGVNTEAFF

v_call: TRBV11-2
j_call: TRBJ2-5
clone_size: NA
d_call: TRBD2
cdr3_nt: TGTGCCAGCACGGGAGGGGCGCTTTCTCGAGAGACCCAGTACTTC
cdr3_aa: CASTGGALSRETQYF

v_call: TRBV25-1
j_call: TRBJ2-6
clone_size: NA
d_call: NA
cdr3_nt: TGTGCCAGCAGTGAATATACAGGCTCTGGGGCCAACGTCCTGACTTTC
cdr3_aa: CASSEYTGSGANVLTF